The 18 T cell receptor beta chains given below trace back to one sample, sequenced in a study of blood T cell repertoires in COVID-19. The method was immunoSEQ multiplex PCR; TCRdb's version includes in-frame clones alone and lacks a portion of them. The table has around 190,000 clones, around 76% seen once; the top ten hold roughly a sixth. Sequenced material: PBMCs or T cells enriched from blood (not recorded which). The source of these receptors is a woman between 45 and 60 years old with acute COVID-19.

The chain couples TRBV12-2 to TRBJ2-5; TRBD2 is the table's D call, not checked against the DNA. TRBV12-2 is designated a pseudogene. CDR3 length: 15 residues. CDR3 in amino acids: CASNWRGYFRETQYF. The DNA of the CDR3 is TGTGCAAGTAATTGGCGGGGTTACTTTAGGGAGACCCAGTACTTC.

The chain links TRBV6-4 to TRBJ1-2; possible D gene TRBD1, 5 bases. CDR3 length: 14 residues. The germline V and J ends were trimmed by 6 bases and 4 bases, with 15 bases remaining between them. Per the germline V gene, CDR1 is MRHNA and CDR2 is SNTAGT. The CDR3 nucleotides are TGTGCCAGCAGACCCGGGACTGACCGCTATGGCTACACCTTC. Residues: CASRPGTDRYGYTF.

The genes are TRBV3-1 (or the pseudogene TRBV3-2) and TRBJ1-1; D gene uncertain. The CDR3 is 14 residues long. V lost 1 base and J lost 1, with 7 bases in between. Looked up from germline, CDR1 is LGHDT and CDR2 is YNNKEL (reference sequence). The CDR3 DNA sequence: TGTGCCAGCAGCCAAGTGGGGAGGAACACTGAAGCTTTCTTT. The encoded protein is CASSQVGRNTEAFF.

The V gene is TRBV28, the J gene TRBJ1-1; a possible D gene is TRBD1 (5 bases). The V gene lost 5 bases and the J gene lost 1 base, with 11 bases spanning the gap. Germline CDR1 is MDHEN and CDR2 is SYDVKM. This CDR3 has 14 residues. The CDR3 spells CASSTHGGNTEAFF. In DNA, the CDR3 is TGTGCCAGCAGTACTCACGGGGGGAACACTGAAGCTTTCTTT.

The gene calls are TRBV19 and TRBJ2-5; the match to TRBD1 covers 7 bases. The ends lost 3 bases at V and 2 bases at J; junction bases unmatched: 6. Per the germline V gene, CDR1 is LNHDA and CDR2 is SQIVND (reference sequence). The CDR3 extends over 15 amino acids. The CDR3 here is CASSIWDSIQETQYF. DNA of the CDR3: TGTGCCAGTAGTATCTGGGACAGTATACAAGAGACCCAGTACTTC.

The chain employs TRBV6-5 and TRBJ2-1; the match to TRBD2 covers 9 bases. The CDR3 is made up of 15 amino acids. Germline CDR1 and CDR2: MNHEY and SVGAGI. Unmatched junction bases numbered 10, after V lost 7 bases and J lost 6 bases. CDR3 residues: CASNEASGTFNEQFF. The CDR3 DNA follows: TGTGCCAGCAACGAGGCTAGCGGGACATTCAATGAGCAGTTCTTC.

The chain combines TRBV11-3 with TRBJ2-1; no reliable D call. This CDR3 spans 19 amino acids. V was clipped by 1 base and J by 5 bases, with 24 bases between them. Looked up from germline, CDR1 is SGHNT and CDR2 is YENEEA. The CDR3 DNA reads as TGTGCCAGCAGCTTAGGGGTATACCAGTTGGGCAAATTAAACAATGAGCAGTTCTTC. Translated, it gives CASSLGVYQLGKLNNEQFF.

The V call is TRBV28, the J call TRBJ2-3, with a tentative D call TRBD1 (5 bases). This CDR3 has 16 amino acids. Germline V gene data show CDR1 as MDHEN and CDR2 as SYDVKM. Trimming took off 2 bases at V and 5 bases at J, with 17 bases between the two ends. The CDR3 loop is CASSLIWGSPKDTQYF. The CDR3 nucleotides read TGTGCCAGCAGTTTAATATGGGGCAGCCCGAAAGATACGCAGTATTTT.

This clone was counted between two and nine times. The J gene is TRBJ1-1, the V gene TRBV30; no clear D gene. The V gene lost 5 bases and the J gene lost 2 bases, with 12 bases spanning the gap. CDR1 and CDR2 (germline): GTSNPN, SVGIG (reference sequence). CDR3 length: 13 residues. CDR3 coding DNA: TGTGCCTGGGGCTCGGGATATAACACTGAAGCTTTCTTT. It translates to CAWGSGYNTEAFF.

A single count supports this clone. The CDR3, as DNA: TGTGCCAGTACCCCCCCCCTAGGGCGGGGGCCAGAAAAACTGTTTTTT. Protein product: CASTPPLGRGPEKLFF. J is TRBJ1-4 and V is TRBV19, with a possible D match to TRBD1 (6 bases). V lost 7 bases, J lost 8 bases, and 23 bases lay in between. Germline V gene lookup returns CDR1 LNHDA and CDR2 SQIVND (reference sequence). The CDR3 runs to 16 residues.

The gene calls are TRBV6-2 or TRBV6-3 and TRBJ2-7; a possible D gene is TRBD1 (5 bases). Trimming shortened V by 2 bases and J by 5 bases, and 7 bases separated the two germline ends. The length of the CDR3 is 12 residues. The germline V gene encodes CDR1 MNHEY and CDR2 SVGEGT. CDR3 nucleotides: TGTGCCAGCAGTTACCCAGGGAACGAGCAGTACGTC. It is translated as CASSYPGNEQYV.

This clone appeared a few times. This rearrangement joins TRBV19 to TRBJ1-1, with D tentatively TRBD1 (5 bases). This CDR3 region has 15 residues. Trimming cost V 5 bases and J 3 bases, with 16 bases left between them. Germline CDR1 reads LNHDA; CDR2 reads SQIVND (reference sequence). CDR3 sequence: CASSPATAGYTEAFF. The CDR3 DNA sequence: TGTGCCAGTAGTCCCGCGACAGCGGGCTACACTGAAGCTTTCTTT.

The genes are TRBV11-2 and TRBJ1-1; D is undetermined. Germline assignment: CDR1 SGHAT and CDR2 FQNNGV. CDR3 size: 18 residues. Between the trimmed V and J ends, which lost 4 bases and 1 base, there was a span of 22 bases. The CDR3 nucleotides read TGTGCCAGCAGCTCAGCGGGCCGATCAAGCGGTTGGAACACTGAAGCTTTCTTT. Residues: CASSSAGRSSGWNTEAFF.

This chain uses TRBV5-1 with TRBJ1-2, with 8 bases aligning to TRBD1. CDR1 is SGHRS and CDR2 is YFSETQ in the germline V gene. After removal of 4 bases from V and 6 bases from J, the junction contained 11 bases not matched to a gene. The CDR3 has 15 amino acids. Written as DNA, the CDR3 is TGCGCCAGCAGCCAGACAGGGGAGGAGTGGCATGGCTACACCTTC. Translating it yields CASSQTGEEWHGYTF.

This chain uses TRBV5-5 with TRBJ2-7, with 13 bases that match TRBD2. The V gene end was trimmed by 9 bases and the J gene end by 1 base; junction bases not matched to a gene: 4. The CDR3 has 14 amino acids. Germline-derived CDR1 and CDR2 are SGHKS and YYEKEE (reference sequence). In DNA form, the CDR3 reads TGTGCCACCGGGACTAGCGGGGCTTCCTACGAGCAGTACGTC. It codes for CATGTSGASYEQYV.

CDR3 sequence: CASSFPGQVYGYTF. Here the CDR3 DNA reads TGTGCCAGTAGTTTCCCGGGACAGGTCTATGGCTACACCTTC. V usage is TRBV19 and J usage is TRBJ1-2, with 8 nucleotides matching TRBD1. The CDR3 runs 14 residues. The trim removed 5 bases at V and 4 bases at J, leaving 6 bases unmatched. Germline CDR1 reads LNHDA; CDR2 reads SQIVND (reference sequence).

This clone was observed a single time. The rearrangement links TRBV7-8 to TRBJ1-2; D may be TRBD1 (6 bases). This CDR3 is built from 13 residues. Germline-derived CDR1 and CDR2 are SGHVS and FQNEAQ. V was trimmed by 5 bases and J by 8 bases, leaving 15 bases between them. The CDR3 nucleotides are TGTGCCAGCAGCCAAGGACAGTTCGGCGGCTACACCTTC. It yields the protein CASSQGQFGGYTF.

CDR3 in amino acids: CASSQGLQGAQHF. The CDR3 DNA is TGTGCCAGCAGCCAAGGGTTACAGGGTGCCCAGCATTTT. The chain is built from TRBV14 and TRBJ1-5; a possible D gene is TRBD1 (6 bases). Germline loops: CDR1 SGHDN, CDR2 FVKESK. Between the trimmed V and J ends, which lost 1 base and 11 bases, there was a span of 12 bases. There are 13 residues in the CDR3.